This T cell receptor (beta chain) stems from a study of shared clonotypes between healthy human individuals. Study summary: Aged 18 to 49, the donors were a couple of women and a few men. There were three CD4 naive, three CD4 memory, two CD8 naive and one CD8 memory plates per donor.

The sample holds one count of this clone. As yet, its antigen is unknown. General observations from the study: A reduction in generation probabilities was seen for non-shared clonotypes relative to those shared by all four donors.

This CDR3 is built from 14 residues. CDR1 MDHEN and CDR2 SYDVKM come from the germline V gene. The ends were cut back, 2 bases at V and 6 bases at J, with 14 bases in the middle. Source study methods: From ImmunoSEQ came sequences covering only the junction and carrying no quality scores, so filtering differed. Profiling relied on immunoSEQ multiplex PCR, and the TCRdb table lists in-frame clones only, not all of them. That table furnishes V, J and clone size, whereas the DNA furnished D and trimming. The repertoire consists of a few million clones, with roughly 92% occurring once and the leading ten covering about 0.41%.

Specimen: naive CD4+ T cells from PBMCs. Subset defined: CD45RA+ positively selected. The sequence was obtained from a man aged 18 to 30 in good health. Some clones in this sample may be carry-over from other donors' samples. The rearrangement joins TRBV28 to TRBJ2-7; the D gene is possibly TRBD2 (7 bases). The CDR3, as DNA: TGTGCCAGCAGTTTAACTGGGAGGGGGGGCGAGCAGTACTTC. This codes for CASSLTGRGGEQYF.